This TCR beta chain was observed in a study of identifying expanded T cells in peripheral blood (dated by TCRdb to the late 2010s). About the study as a whole: Technical replicates were generated by sequencing separate aliquots of the same genomic DNA pool, with four replicates compared pairwise. Paper-wide results and their limitations: The authors expected that biological variance in healthy repertoires might rise further over much longer intervals, such as months to years. Between technical replicates the binomial model flagged about 1.2 differentially abundant clones, whereas over about 2 weeks the binomial model flagged about 15 and over approximately four weeks approximately 20. For all healthy donors, the variance in clone template counts between two-week samples rose significantly as total template count increased. Both the number of clones called differentially abundant and the false-positive rate were significantly reduced by the beta-binomial model across all healthy-donor time intervals.

No immune events, such as infections, were documented for the healthy donors during the collection period. Blood repertoires from healthy donors were used as a training cohort for calibrating time-dependent variance in a beta-binomial model of differential abundance of T-cell clones. The training cohort included approximately 10 healthy donors, of whom 3 were female and 7 were male. The donors were between roughly 29 and 65 years old, with an average age of roughly 40 years. Whole blood was collected from each healthy donor at three time points spaced roughly two weeks apart and obtained from a commercial supplier. For immunosequencing, genomic DNA was extracted from unsorted whole blood. The immunoSEQ Assay, which relies on bias-controlled multiplex PCR amplification of genomic DNA, was used to profile TCRbeta CDR3 regions. Per the authors' processing: To quantify the absolute abundance of each unique TCRbeta CDR3 region, the sequences were collapsed and filtered. Differential abundance was tested with a binomial (Fisher-equivalent) model and with a beta-binomial model adding time-dependent variance fitted from healthy donors. Clones with fewer than 5 combined templates were excluded, and clones with Benjamini-Hochberg FDR below 0.01 were called differentially abundant. Beta-binomial variance was modeled as a function of total template count across the two samples using the form v = (b*log(k)+a)^2. TCRdb carries this immuneACCESS record with in-frame sequences only. Its versions omit some clonotypes, under half of them owing to an unresolved V gene in the studies checked, with the rest unexplained. The DNA was the basis for D and trimming; V, J and clone size are from that table. The sample table holds about 110,000 clones, of which roughly 90% were seen once. Roughly 15% of the sample is held by the ten biggest clonotypes.

V drops 2 bases and J drops 4 bases, leaving 12 bases in between. CDR1 SGHRS and CDR2 YFSETQ are derived from the germline V gene. The CDR3 contains 15 residues, cysteine and phenylalanine counted. Here the CDR3 DNA is all that survives: 45 bases in frame from base 1. To note about this clone: Its antigen target is currently unknown. Base quality data are lacking; no much larger clone is found one base away.

The receptor chain draws on TRBV5-1 and TRBJ2-2; the D gene assignment is perhaps TRBD1 or TRBD2, with each matching 5 bases. The origin of this receptor is a person aged 18 to 70 in good health. Sample: blood. The nucleotides read TGCGCCAGCAGCTTCAATGGGGCGGGCACCGGGGAGCTGTTTTTT. Its protein product is CASSFNGAGTGELFF.